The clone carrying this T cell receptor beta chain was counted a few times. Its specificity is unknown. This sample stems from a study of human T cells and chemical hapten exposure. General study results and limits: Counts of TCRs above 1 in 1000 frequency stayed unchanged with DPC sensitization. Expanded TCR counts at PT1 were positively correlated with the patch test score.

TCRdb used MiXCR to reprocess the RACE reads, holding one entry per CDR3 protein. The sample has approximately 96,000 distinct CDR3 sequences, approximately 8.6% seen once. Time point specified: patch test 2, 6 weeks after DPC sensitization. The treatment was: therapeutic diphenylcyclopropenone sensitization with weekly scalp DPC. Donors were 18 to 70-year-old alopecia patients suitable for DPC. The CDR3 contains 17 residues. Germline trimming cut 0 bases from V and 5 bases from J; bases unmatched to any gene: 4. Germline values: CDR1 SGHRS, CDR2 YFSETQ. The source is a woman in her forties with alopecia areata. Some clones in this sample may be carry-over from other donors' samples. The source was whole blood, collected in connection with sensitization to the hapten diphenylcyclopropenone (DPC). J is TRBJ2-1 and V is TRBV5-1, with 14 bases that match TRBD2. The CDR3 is CASSLGGLAGAHNEQFF. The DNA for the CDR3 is TGCGCCAGCAGCTTGGGGGGACTAGCGGGAGCCCACAATGAGCAGTTCTTC.